This entry lists 14 T cell receptor beta chains sequenced from one sample in a study of cytomegalovirus exposure and HLA in healthy donors. Only in-frame clones appear in the TCRdb table, and some are missing; sequencing was by immunoSEQ multiplex PCR. This sample has under 80,000 clones, with 89% found just once. Sample: PBMCs. The receptors were gathered from a woman aged 18-29 years in good health and CMV-seronegative.

This clone was observed a handful of times. The chain has TRBV10-3 and TRBJ1-6; unclear D gene. The germline CDR1 and CDR2 sequences are ENHRY and SYGVKD. Trimming removed 6 bases from V and 6 bases from J, with 12 bases in between. CDR3 length: 14 residues. DNA of the CDR3: TGTGCCATCAGAGGCCCCGGGGTTAATTCACCCCTCCACTTT. Amino acids: CAIRGPGVNSPLHF.

The gene calls are TRBV6-5 and TRBJ2-7; D possibly corresponds to TRBD2 (5 bases). CDR1 and CDR2 (germline): MNHEY, SVGAGI. CDR3 length: 13 amino acids. V was clipped by 9 bases and J by 10 bases, with 22 bases between them. The CDR3 bases are TGTGCCAGTAAACCCGGGGATGCACGTGATCAGTACTTC. Amino acids: CASKPGDARDQYF.

The chain recombines TRBV7-8 with TRBJ1-3; D might be TRBD1 (6 bases). The CDR3 is made up of 12 amino acids. Germline assignment: CDR1 SGHVS and CDR2 FQNEAQ. The ends were cut back, 3 bases at V and 10 bases at J, with 10 bases in the middle. For the CDR3, the DNA is TGTGCCAGCAGCTTGACAGGAGAGACCATATATTTT. Amino acids: CASSLTGETIYF.

The chain recombines TRBV5-4 with TRBJ2-5; 9 nucleotides align to TRBD2. The CDR3 has 16 amino acids. Germline CDR1 SGHNT, CDR2 YYREEE (reference sequence). Trimming removed 4 bases from V and 5 bases from J; junction bases left unmatched: 12. CDR3 protein: CASSAGTSRTWETQYF. The CDR3 bases are TGTGCCAGCAGCGCCGGGACTAGCAGAACGTGGGAGACCCAGTACTTC.

The chain is built from TRBV10-3 and TRBJ2-7; D is possibly TRBD1 (6 bases). The ends were cut back, 5 bases at V and 0 bases at J, with 11 bases in the middle. Germline CDR1 is ENHRY and CDR2 is SYGVKD. CDR3 size: 14 residues. The CDR3 loop is CAISLTGSSYEQYF. The DNA for the CDR3 is TGTGCCATCAGTCTAACAGGGAGCTCCTACGAGCAGTACTTC.

The rearrangement uses TRBV2 and TRBJ2-2; 10 positions agree with TRBD2. Germline-derived CDR1 and CDR2 are SNHLY and FYNNEI. With 10 bases clipped from V and 7 bases from J, the junction kept 6 bases outside the gene matches. This CDR3 is built from 13 residues. CDR3: CAISSGSHGELFF. CDR3 coding DNA: TGTGCCATATCTAGCGGGAGTCACGGGGAGCTGTTTTTT.

The V gene is TRBV11-2, the J gene TRBJ2-7; TRBD2 matches 12 bases. This CDR3 region has 16 residues. The V segment lost 1 base and the J segment 3 bases; nucleotides outside the gene matches: 4. CDR1 is SGHAT, CDR2 FQNNGV, per germline. CDR3 in amino acids: CASSLVGTSGFYEQYF. The CDR3 DNA reads as TGTGCCAGCAGCTTAGTTGGGACTAGCGGGTTCTACGAGCAGTACTTC. Full variable domain (remainder filled in from reference TRBV11-2 and TRBJ2-7): EAGVAQSPRYKIIEKRQSVAFWCNPISGHATLYWYQQILGQGPKLLIQFQNNGVVDDSQLPKDRFSAERLKGVDSTLKIQPAKLEDSAVYLCASSLVGTSGFYEQYFGPGTRLTVT.

This chain connects TRBV13 to TRBJ2-2, with 7 bases matching TRBD1. This CDR3 region has 16 residues. Germline CDR1 reads PRHDT; CDR2 reads FYEKMQ (reference sequence). The J segment lost 3 bases and the V segment lost 8 bases, leaving 12 bases of the junction unmatched. The CDR3 here is CASEQGTIFDTGELFF. CDR3 DNA sequence: TGTGCCAGCGAACAGGGGACGATATTTGACACCGGGGAGCTGTTTTTT.

V gene TRBV28 combines with J gene TRBJ1-3, with D unclear. Germline loops: CDR1 MDHEN, CDR2 SYDVKM. V lost 2 bases and J lost 0, with 14 bases in between. The CDR3 has 17 amino acids. The CDR3 is CASSLVVVPSSGNTIYF. The DNA of the CDR3 is TGTGCCAGCAGTTTAGTCGTGGTACCGAGCTCTGGAAACACCATATATTTT.

This chain joins TRBV7-6 and TRBJ2-1; D possibly corresponds to TRBD2 (5 bases). This CDR3 spans 14 amino acids. Germline CDR1 and CDR2: SGHVS and FNYEAQ. V lost 5 bases and J 6 bases, leaving 14 bases between the germline ends. The CDR3 region is CASSLSGSSNEQFF. The CDR3 DNA follows: TGTGCCAGCAGCCTAAGTGGGAGTAGCAATGAGCAGTTCTTC.

The chain uses TRBV19 and TRBJ1-5; weak D call: TRBD1 (5 bases). The CDR3 length is 14 residues. Germline CDR1 is LNHDA and CDR2 is SQIVND (reference sequence). The V and J ends lost 5 bases and 5 bases respectively, with 13 bases between them. CDR3 amino acids: CASSSWGGDQPQHF. The CDR3 coding sequence is TGTGCCAGTAGTTCTTGGGGGGGTGATCAGCCCCAGCATTTT.

The V call is TRBV5-4, the J call TRBJ2-5; the D is unclear. Germline CDR1 SGHNT, CDR2 YYREEE (reference sequence). This CDR3 contains 15 residues. The V end was cut by 0 bases, the J end by 0 bases, with 9 bases between. The CDR3 region is CASSLESAYQETQYF. DNA for the CDR3: TGTGCCAGCAGCTTGGAGTCAGCGTACCAAGAGACCCAGTACTTC.

This clone was detected a few times. This chain connects TRBV28 to TRBJ2-6; tentative D call: TRBD1 (5 bases). V was cut by 8 bases and J by 0 bases, with 14 bases left in between. Germline CDR1 MDHEN, CDR2 SYDVKM. The CDR3 is 16 amino acids. In nucleotides, the CDR3 is TGTGCCAGCGCTTTGGGGCAGTACTCTGGGGCCAACGTCCTGACTTTC. Protein sequence: CASALGQYSGANVLTF.

Concerning this clone itself: At one boundary the junction diverges from the germline segment, which might be a read error. Other DNA sequences in this specimen translate into the identical CDR3. The chain is built from TRBV27 and TRBJ2-3; a weak D match, TRBD2 (5 bases). The V gene's germline CDR1 is MNHEY and CDR2 SMNVEV (reference sequence). This CDR3 spans 13 amino acids. The CDR3 loop reads CASSFSSTDTQYF. In nucleotides, the CDR3 is TGTGCCAGCAGTTTTTCTAGCACAGATACACAGTATTTT.